This T cell receptor beta chain comes out of a study of T-cell reconstitution after alpha-beta-depleted transplantation in children. Study findings and constraints: When one year had passed after transplant, most T-cell counts and diversity came from newly produced T cells.

This clonotype has at least ten counts. Its antigen is currently unknown. The CDR3 totals 11 residues. Trimming left V 1 base short and J 8 bases short, with 7 bases between. In germline, CDR1 is DFQATT, CDR2 SNEGSKA (reference sequence). During its preparation, the TCRbeta library received unique molecular identifiers. Using its own MiXCR run on the PCR reads, TCRdb lists one record per CDR3 protein. Here the sample spans 130,000 to 150,000 distinct CDR3 sequences, about 8.8% being singletons. V and J are TRBV20-1 and TRBJ2-3; D gene uncertain. This TCR was sampled from a female patient aged 2-9 years who had a stem cell transplant for congenital amegakaryocytic thrombocytopenia, so the T cells may come from the graft donor. The sample was PBMCs, mostly from graft donor cells, taken 180 days after TCRalphabeta/CD19-depleted stem cell transplant. DNA for the CDR3: TGCAGTGCTAGAGTTCTTGGTACGCAGTATTTT. Its translation: CSARVLGTQYF.